Listed here are 5 T cell receptor beta chains from one sample, sequenced in a study of OX40 agonist ivuxolimab in advanced cancers. Generated by immunoSEQ multiplex PCR, the TCRdb table keeps only in-frame clones and is missing some. The sample includes around 69,000 clones, about 91% seen only once; the top ten take less than 3%. Sequencing was performed on CD4+ or CD8+ T cells sorted from blood, taken in a trial of the OX40 agonist ivuxolimab. The receptors stem from an adult with an advanced solid tumor such as melanoma, head and neck, liver or kidney cancer.

The chain joins TRBV7-9 to TRBJ2-1, with D tentatively TRBD1 or TRBD2 (6 bases each). CDR3 length equals 15 residues. V was trimmed by 3 bases and J by 7 bases, leaving 16 bases between them. Germline CDR1 reads SEHNR; CDR2 reads FQNEAQ (reference sequence). CDR3 sequence reads: CASSFPGGARNEQFF. The CDR3 DNA sequence: TGTGCCAGCAGCTTTCCCGGGGGCGCAAGGAATGAGCAGTTCTTC. The full variable domain, rest sourced from reference TRBV7-9 and TRBJ2-1, is DTGVSQNPRHKITKRGQNVTFRCDPISEHNRLYWYRQTLGQGPEFLTYFQNEAQLEKSRLLSDRFSAERPKGSFSTLEIQRTEQGDSAMYLCASSFPGGARNEQFFGPGTRLTVL.

V gene TRBV6-6 combines with J gene TRBJ2-3, with 9 bases lining up with TRBD1. Trimming removed 4 bases from V and 4 bases from J; junction bases left unmatched: 3. CDR1 is MNHNY and CDR2 is SVGAGI in the germline V gene (reference sequence). This CDR3 contains 14 residues. The CDR3 DNA follows: TGTGCCAGCAGTTTACAGGGGGCGGCAGATACGCAGTATTTT. It specifies CASSLQGAADTQYF.

The CDR3 DNA sequence: TGCAGCCCCCGACTAGCGGGGAAAGAGACCCAGTACTTC. Translating gives CSPRLAGKETQYF. The chain uses TRBV29-1 and TRBJ2-5; 11 bases fit TRBD2. This CDR3 spans 13 amino acids. Per germline, CDR1 SQVTM and CDR2 ANQGSEA. V dropped 8 bases and J dropped 3; count of bases not matched to a gene: 5.

This clone appeared once. The chain uses TRBV19 and TRBJ1-5, with no clear D. Per germline, CDR1 LNHDA and CDR2 SQIVND (reference sequence). The ends were cut back, 4 bases at V and 6 bases at J, with 16 bases in the middle. There are 15 residues in the CDR3. The CDR3 here is CASSTSGGKGQPQHF. The CDR3 bases are TGTGCCAGTAGTACCTCGGGAGGGAAGGGTCAGCCCCAGCATTTT.

This clone has just one count. The rearrangement joins TRBV10-1 to TRBJ1-1; 7 bases are a match to TRBD1. The CDR3 is 13 amino acids. The V gene's germline CDR1 is WNHNN and CDR2 SYGVQD (reference sequence). The J segment lost 4 bases and the V segment lost 7 bases, leaving 6 bases of the junction unmatched. CDR3 nucleotide sequence: TGCGCCAGCAAGGAGGACAGGTTCACTGAAGCTTTCTTT. Amino acids: CASKEDRFTEAFF.